This T cell receptor beta chain derives from a study of regulatory T cells in long-lasting Graves disease. This CDR3 has 16 amino acids. The junction had 12 bases not matched to a gene; V was cut back by 6 bases and J by 5 bases. Germline V gene lookup returns CDR1 DFQATT and CDR2 SNEGSKA (reference sequence). The time point: newly diagnosed GD, antithyroid drugs for less than 3 months. The TCR library was made from RNA that had been extracted from PBMCs in TRIzol. CDR3-region Arm-PCR and iRepertoire HTBI primers produced the TCR beta libraries. A single record per CDR3 protein comes from TCRdb applying MiXCR to the multiplex PCR reads. This sample has some 490,000 distinct CDR3 sequences, with around 12% found just once. These data were also reused for a study on T cells in Graves' hyperthyroidism and ophthalmopathy. This second report adds: When ophthalmopathy did not progress within 18 months, Graves' hyperthyroidism was considered stable. Blood also contained most expanded thyroid clonotypes above 0.001.

This chain joins TRBV20-1 and TRBJ2-7, with 14 positions matching TRBD2. The clonotype originates from a woman in her twenties or thirties with Graves disease. Sequencing was performed on peripheral blood mononuclear cells (PBMCs), taken at new diagnosis, from a patient treated with antithyroid drugs. The CDR3 sequence is CSAGPGTSGSYHEQYF. In nucleotides, the CDR3 is TGCAGTGCCGGTCCCGGGACTAGCGGGAGTTATCACGAGCAGTACTTC.